This record looks at one T cell receptor (beta chain) sequence and its context. Its antigen is unknown. Every immunoSEQ plate was one replicate of a subset's evenly spread DNA. Libraries were prepared by immunoSEQ multiplex PCR; TCRdb keeps only in-frame clonotypes and omits some of them. In the table there are about 460,000 clones, 70% to 80% of which are singletons. The data are from a study of shared clonotypes between healthy human individuals. CDR1 and CDR2 (germline): SQVTM, ANQGSEA. Trimming took off 6 bases at V and 3 bases at J, with 6 bases between the two ends. The CDR3 runs 11 residues. All donors were Caucasian adults living in Nashville, Tennessee. Study results and limitations: There were few donors, and this limited the genetic and exposure-history diversity represented.

This receptor was obtained from a woman aged 40 to 50 in good health. Some clones in this sample may be carry-over from other donors' samples. V and J are TRBV29-1 and TRBJ1-3; no clear D. Sequencing was performed on PBMCs. The CDR3 region has the DNA TGCAGCGTCAGCGGTGGAAACACCATATATTTT. This gives the protein CSVSGGNTIYF.